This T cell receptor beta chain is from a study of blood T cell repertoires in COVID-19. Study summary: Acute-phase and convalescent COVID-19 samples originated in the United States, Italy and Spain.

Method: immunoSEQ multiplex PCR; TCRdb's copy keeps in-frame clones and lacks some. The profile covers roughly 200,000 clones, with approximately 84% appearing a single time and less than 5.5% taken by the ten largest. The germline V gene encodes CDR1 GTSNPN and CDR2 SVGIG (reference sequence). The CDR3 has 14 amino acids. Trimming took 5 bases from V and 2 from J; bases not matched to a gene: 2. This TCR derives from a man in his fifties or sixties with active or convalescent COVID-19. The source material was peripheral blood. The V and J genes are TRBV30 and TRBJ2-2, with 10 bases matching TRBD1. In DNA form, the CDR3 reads TGTGCCTGGGGACAGGGGGTTAACACCGGGGAGCTGTTTTTT. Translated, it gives CAWGQGVNTGELFF.